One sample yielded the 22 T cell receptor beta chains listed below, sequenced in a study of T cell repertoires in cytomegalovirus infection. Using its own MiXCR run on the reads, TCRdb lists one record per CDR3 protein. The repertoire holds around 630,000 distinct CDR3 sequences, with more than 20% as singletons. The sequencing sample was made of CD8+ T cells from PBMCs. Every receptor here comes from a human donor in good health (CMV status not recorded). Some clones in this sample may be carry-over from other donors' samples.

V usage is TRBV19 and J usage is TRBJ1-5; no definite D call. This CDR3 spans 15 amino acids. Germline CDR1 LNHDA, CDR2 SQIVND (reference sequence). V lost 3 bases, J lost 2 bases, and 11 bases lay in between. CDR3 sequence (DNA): TGTGCCAGTAGTATTGGCAGCTATCGCAATCAGCCCCAGCATTTT. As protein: CASSIGSYRNQPQHF.

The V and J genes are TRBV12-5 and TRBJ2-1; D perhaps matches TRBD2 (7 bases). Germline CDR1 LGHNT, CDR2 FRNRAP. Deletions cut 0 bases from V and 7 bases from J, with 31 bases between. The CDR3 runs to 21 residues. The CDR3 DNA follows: TGTGCTAGTGGTTTGGTGGGGGGGGACCGCCTACAGGGTGAGAATTTTAATGAGCAGTTCTTC. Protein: CASGLVGGDRLQGENFNEQFF.

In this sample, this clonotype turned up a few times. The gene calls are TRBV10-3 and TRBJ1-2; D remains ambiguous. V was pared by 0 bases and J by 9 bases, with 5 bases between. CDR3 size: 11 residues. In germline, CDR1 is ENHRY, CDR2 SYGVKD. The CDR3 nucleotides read TGTGCCATCAGTGAGTCTTTAAGCTACACCTTC. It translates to CAISESLSYTF.

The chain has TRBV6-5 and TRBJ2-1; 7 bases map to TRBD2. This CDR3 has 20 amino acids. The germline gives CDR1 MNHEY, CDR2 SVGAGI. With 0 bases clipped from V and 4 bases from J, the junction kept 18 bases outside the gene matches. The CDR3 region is CASSYSASGLPNHLYNEQFF. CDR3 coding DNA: TGTGCCAGCAGTTACTCTGCTAGCGGTCTCCCCAATCATCTATACAATGAGCAGTTCTTC.

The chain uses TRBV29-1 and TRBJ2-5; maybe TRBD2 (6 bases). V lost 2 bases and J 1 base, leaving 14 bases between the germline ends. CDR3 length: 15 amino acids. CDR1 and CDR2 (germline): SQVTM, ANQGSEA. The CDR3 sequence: CSVERRGVRQETQYF. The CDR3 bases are TGCAGCGTTGAAAGGAGGGGTGTCCGCCAAGAGACCCAGTACTTC.

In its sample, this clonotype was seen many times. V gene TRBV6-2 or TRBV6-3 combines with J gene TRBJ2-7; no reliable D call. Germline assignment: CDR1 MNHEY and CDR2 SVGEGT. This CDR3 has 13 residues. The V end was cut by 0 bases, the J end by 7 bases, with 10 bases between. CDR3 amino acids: CASSYSLRGEQYV. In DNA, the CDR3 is TGTGCCAGCAGTTACTCTCTGCGTGGAGAGCAGTACGTC.

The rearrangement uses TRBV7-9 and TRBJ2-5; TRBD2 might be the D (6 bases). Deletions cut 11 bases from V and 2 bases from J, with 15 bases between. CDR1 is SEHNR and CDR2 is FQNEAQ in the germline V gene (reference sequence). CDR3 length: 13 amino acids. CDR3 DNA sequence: TGTGCCGTAGGCGGGGCGTATCAAGAGACCCAGTACTTC. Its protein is CAVGGAYQETQYF.

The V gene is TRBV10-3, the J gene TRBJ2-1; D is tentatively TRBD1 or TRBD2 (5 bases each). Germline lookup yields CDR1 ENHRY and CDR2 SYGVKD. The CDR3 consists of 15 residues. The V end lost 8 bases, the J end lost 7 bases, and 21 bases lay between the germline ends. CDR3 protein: CAISPGTGASNEQFF. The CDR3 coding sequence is TGTGCCATCTCCCCCGGGACGGGTGCTTCTAATGAGCAGTTCTTC.

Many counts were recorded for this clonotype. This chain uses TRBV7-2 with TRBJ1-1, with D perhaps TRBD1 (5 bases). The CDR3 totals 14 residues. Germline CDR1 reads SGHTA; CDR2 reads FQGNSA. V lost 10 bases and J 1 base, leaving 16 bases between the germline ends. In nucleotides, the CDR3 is TGTGCCATTAGTAAGTACGGGGCGAACACTGAAGCTTTCTTT. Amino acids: CAISKYGANTEAFF.

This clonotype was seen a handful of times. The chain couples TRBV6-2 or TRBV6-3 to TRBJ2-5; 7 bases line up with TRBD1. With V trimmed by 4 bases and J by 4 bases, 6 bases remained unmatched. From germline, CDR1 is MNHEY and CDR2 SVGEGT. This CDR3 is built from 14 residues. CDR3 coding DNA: TGTGCCAGCAGTTGGTCGGGACAGCTAGAGACCCAGTACTTC. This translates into CASSWSGQLETQYF.

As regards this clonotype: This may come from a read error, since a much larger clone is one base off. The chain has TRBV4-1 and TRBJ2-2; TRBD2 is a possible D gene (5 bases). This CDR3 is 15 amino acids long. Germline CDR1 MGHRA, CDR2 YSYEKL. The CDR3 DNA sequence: TGCGCCAGCAGCCAAGCTGAGGGAAACATCGGGGAGCTGTTTTTT. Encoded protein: CASSQAEGNIGELFF.

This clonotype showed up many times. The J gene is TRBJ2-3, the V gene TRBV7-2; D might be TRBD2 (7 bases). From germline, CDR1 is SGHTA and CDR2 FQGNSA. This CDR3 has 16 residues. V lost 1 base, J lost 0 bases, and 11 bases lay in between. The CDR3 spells CASSLDAGASTDTQYF. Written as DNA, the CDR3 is TGTGCCAGCAGCTTAGACGCGGGGGCAAGCACAGATACGCAGTATTTT.

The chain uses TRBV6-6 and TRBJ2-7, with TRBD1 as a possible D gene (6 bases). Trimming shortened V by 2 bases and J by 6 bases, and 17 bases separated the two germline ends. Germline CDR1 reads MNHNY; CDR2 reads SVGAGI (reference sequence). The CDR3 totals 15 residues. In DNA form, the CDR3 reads TGTGCCAGCAGTTACACGCCCCATGAGGGGGTCGAGCAGTACGTC. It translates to CASSYTPHEGVEQYV.

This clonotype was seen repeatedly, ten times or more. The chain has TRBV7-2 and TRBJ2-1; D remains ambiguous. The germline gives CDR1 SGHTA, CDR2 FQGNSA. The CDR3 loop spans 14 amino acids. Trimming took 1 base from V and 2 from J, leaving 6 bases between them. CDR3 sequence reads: CASSLVSPYNEQFF. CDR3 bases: TGTGCCAGCAGCTTAGTGAGTCCCTACAATGAGCAGTTCTTC.

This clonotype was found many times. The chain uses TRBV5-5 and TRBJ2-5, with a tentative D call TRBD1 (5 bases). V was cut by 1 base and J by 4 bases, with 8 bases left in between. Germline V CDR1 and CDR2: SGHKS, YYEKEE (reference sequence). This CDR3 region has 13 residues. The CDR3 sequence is CASSLQGGETQYF. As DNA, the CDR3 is TGTGCCAGCAGCTTGCAGGGTGGAGAGACCCAGTACTTC. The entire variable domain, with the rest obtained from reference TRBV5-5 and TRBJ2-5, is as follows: DAGVTQSPTHLIKTRGQQVTLRCSPISGHKSVSWYQQVLGQGPQFIFQYYEKEERGRGNFPDRFSARQFPNYSSELNVNALLLGDSALYLCASSLQGGETQYFGPGTRLLVL.

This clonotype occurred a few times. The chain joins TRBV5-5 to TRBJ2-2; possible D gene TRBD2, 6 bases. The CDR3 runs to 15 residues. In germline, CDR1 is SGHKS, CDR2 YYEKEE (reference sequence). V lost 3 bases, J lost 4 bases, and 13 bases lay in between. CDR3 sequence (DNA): TGTGCCAGCAGCTCGCCGGGACTCACCACCGGGGAGCTGTTTTTT. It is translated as CASSSPGLTTGELFF.

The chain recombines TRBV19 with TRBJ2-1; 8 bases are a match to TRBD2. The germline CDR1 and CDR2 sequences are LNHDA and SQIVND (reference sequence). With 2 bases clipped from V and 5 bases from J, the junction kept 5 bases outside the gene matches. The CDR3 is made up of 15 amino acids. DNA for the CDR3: TGTGCCAGTAGTATAACCCTAGCGGGCAACAATGAGCAGTTCTTC. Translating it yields CASSITLAGNNEQFF.

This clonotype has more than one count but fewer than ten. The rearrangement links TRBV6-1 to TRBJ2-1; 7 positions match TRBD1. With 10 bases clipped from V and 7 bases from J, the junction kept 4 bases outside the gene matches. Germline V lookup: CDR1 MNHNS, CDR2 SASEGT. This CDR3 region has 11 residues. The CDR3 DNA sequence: TGTGCCACCACGACAGGGAATGAGCAGTTCTTC. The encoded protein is CATTTGNEQFF.

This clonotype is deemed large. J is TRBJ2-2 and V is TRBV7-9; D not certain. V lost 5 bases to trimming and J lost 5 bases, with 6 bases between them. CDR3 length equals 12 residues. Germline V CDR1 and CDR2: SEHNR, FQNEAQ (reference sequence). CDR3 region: CASSRPTGELFF. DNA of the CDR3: TGTGCCAGCAGCCGCCCAACCGGGGAGCTGTTTTTT.

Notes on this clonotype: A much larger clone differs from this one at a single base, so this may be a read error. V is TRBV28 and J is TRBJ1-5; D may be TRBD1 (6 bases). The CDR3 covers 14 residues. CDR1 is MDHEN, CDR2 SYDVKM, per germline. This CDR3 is CVSRTRGSNQPQHF. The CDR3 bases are TGTGTCAGCAGGACCAGGGGAAGCAATCAGCCCCAGCATTTT.

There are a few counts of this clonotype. The CDR3 region has the DNA TGTGCCAGCAGCGGCGGGGGGGCCGCAGATACGCAGTATTTT. This encodes CASSGGGAADTQYF. The rearrangement uses TRBV12-3 or TRBV12-4 and TRBJ2-3, with 9 bases identical to TRBD2. V was pared by 6 bases and J by 4 bases, with 5 bases of the junction left unmatched. The CDR3 contains 14 residues.

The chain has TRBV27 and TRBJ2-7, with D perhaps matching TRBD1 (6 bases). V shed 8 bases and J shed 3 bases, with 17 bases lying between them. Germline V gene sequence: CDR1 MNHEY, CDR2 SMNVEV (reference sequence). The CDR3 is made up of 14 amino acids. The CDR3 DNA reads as TGTGCCAGCCGCTTAGGTGGGACAAACTACGAGCAGTACTTC. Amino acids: CASRLGGTNYEQYF.